This paragraph covers one T cell receptor (beta chain) sequence. The antigen remains undetermined. These data come from a study of OX40 agonist ivuxolimab in advanced cancers. Study-level background: It was permissible to have had prior anti-PD-1, anti-PD-L1 or anti-CTLA-4 therapy, and about 40% had some.

Excluded were patients having autoimmune disease history or systemic immunosuppression. Sequenced by immunoSEQ multiplex PCR; TCRdb stores in-frame clones only, minus some. The sample has roughly 86,000 clones, roughly 90% seen once. Regarding the study as a whole: CD8+ T cells (on average) carried more expanded clones than CD4+ T cells. At doses 0.1 to 3.0 mg/kg, CD4+ and CD8+ clones expanded.

Germline V gene lookup returns CDR1 KGHSH and CDR2 LQKENI. CDR3 length: 17 residues. V dropped 2 bases and J dropped 0 bases, with 11 bases sitting between them. Sequences were derived from CD4+ or CD8+ T cells sorted from blood, sampled in a trial of the OX40 agonist ivuxolimab. This clonotype was sampled from an adult with an advanced solid tumor such as melanoma, head and neck, liver or kidney cancer. J is TRBJ2-6 and V is TRBV18, with D hard to call. The CDR3 DNA is TGTGCCAGCTCACCAGGAGCAGGCCCCTCTGGGGCCAACGTCCTGACTTTC. Translated, it gives CASSPGAGPSGANVLTF.